The clone carrying this TCR beta chain was observed a few times. Its matching antigen is unknown. This entry comes from a study of T-cell reconstitution after alpha-beta-depleted transplantation in children. This CDR3 comprises 18 residues. J was trimmed by 2 bases and V by 4 bases; bases with no gene match: 8. The germline V gene has CDR1 SGHVS and CDR2 FQNEAQ. Unique molecular identifiers tagged the TCRbeta library. MiXCR was run by TCRdb on the PCR reads, yielding one entry per CDR3 protein. Altogether about 500,000 distinct CDR3 sequences are present, over 9.5% being singletons, with the ten largest covering 14%. Study-wide points: In some patients, recipient T cells and intrathymic progenitors surviving conditioning explained high day-60 diversity. When one year had passed after transplant, most T-cell counts and diversity came from newly produced T cells. Where alpha-beta T cells came from about two months after transplant was reportedly several hundred expanded graft clones.

This sample comprised PBMCs, mostly from graft donor cells, obtained 180 days after TCRalphabeta/CD19-depleted stem cell transplant. The sequence was collected from a female patient aged 2 to 10 who had a stem cell transplant for aplastic anemia, so the T cells may come from the graft donor. The chain combines TRBV7-8 with TRBJ2-3, with 14 nucleotides matching TRBD2. This CDR3 is CASSSGLAGGRSTDTQYF. Here the CDR3 DNA reads TGTGCCAGCAGCTCAGGACTAGCGGGGGGACGCTCCACAGATACGCAGTATTTT.